Listed here are 27 T cell receptor beta chains from one sample, sequenced in a study of cytomegalovirus exposure and HLA in healthy donors. Sequencing used immunoSEQ multiplex PCR; TCRdb keeps in-frame clones, though not all of them. The top ten clones hold around 5.4% of a sample with about 200,000 clones, over 80% of them seen once. The sample taken for sequencing was PBMCs. Receptor source: a woman under 30 in good health and CMV-seronegative.

The rearrangement links TRBV28 to TRBJ2-4, with 7 bases matching TRBD2. The V segment lost 6 bases and the J segment 0 bases; nucleotides outside the gene matches: 8. Germline V gene sequence: CDR1 MDHEN, CDR2 SYDVKM. The CDR3 length is 16 residues. The CDR3 sequence: CASSSRDYEAKNIQYF. The CDR3, as DNA: TGTGCCAGCAGCTCCAGGGACTACGAAGCCAAAAACATTCAGTACTTC.

The V call is TRBV15, the J call TRBJ2-7, with TRBD2 matching over 11 bases. The CDR3 contains 14 residues. After removal of 1 base from V and 4 bases from J, the junction contained 0 bases not matched to a gene. Germline CDR1 LNHNV, CDR2 YYDKDF (reference sequence). CDR3 loop: CATSRGLAGYEQYF. The CDR3 DNA is TGTGCCACCAGCAGAGGACTAGCGGGGTACGAGCAGTACTTC.

The chain uses TRBV6-5 and TRBJ1-2, with TRBD1 matching 10 bases. V trimming: 6 bases; J trimming: 7 bases; junction bases outside the gene matches: 8. The CDR3 runs 14 residues. In germline, CDR1 is MNHEY, CDR2 SVGAGI. CDR3 protein: CASRTDRGRGGYTF. The CDR3 DNA sequence: TGTGCCAGCAGGACGGACAGGGGGAGAGGTGGCTACACCTTC.

V usage is TRBV4-1 and J usage is TRBJ1-5, with TRBD1 as a possible D gene (6 bases). Between the trimmed V and J ends, which lost 2 bases and 5 bases, there was a span of 7 bases. CDR3 length equals 13 residues. The germline gives CDR1 MGHRA, CDR2 YSYEKL. CDR3 sequence (DNA): TGCGCCAGCAGCCAAAACAGGGATCAGCCCCAGCATTTT. It is translated as CASSQNRDQPQHF.

In DNA form, the CDR3 reads TGCGCCAGCAGCCAAGTTCCGTTGGGGGGATATTCACCCCTCCACTTT. It specifies CASSQVPLGGYSPLHF. The gene calls are TRBV4-1 and TRBJ1-6; the D gene is possibly TRBD1 (5 bases). Trimming removed 1 base at V and 8 bases at J, with 15 bases between. This CDR3 comprises 16 residues. Germline values: CDR1 MGHRA, CDR2 YSYEKL.

This clone has just a few counts. The chain links TRBV28 to TRBJ2-7, with a weak D call TRBD2 (6 bases). The CDR3 spans 16 residues. CDR1 is MDHEN and CDR2 is SYDVKM in the germline V gene. V gave up 3 bases and J gave up 3 bases, with 18 bases separating them. CDR3 sequence (DNA): TGTGCCAGCAGTTTCTTAGGGACTCGTTCTCACTACGAGCAGTACTTC. This gives the protein CASSFLGTRSHYEQYF. The complete variable domain, with remaining parts taken from reference TRBV28 and TRBJ2-7, reads DVKVTQSSRYLVKRTGEKVFLECVQDMDHENMFWYRQDPGLGLRLIYFSYDVKMKEKGDIPEGYSVSREKKERFSLILESASTNQTSMYLCASSFLGTRSHYEQYFGPGTRLTVT.

The V call is TRBV5-6, the J call TRBJ2-2, with D perhaps matching TRBD2 (5 bases). Between the trimmed V and J ends, which lost 3 bases and 5 bases, there was a span of 14 bases. The CDR3 loop spans 15 amino acids. Germline assignment: CDR1 SGHDT and CDR2 YYEEEE. The CDR3 bases are TGTGCCAGCAGCTCACCGGGGTTCCAAACCGGGGAGCTGTTTTTT. Amino acids: CASSSPGFQTGELFF.

The chain uses TRBV19 and TRBJ2-6; D is perhaps TRBD1 (5 bases). The V gene's germline CDR1 is LNHDA and CDR2 SQIVND (reference sequence). V lost 7 bases and J lost 0, with 13 bases in between. This CDR3 has 16 amino acids. CDR3 loop: CASNPTGHSGANVLTF. As DNA, the CDR3 is TGTGCCAGTAACCCAACAGGACACTCTGGGGCCAACGTCCTGACTTTC.

The rearrangement links TRBV19 to TRBJ1-5; weak D call: TRBD1 (5 bases). Trimming removed 5 bases at V and 9 bases at J, with 14 bases between. This CDR3 region has 13 residues. Per the germline V gene, CDR1 is LNHDA and CDR2 is SQIVND (reference sequence). CDR3 in amino acids: CASSPGPFLPQHF. The CDR3 DNA follows: TGTGCCAGTAGTCCGGGACCCTTTTTGCCCCAGCATTTT.

This clone occurred a few times. The chain is built from TRBV11-2 and TRBJ1-1, with D possibly matching TRBD1 (5 bases). The CDR3 loop spans 14 amino acids. V dropped 7 bases and J dropped 5 bases, with 17 bases sitting between them. In germline, CDR1 is SGHAT, CDR2 FQNNGV. CDR3 sequence (DNA): TGTGCCAGCACCGCAATTCAGGGATGGACTGAAGCTTTCTTT. This encodes CASTAIQGWTEAFF.

J is TRBJ2-7 and V is TRBV14; 8 positions match TRBD1. Germline V gene data show CDR1 as SGHDN and CDR2 as FVKESK. J was trimmed by 2 bases and V by 1 base; bases with no gene match: 1. This CDR3 has 14 amino acids. The CDR3 coding sequence is TGTGCCAGCAGCCAAGGGACAGGGACCTACGAGCAGTACTTC. Encoded protein: CASSQGTGTYEQYF. The full variable domain, completed using reference TRBV14 and TRBJ2-7, is EAGVTQFPSHSVIEKGQTVTLRCDPISGHDNLYWYRRVMGKEIKFLLHFVKESKQDESGMPNNRFLAERTGGTYSTLKVQPAELEDSGVYFCASSQGTGTYEQYFGPGTRLTVT.

CDR3 DNA: TGTGCCGGCACTCGTGGGACAGGGACTAACTATGGCTACACCTTC. Amino acids: CAGTRGTGTNYGYTF. The chain links TRBV5-4 to TRBJ1-2; TRBD1 aligns across 9 bases. Germline V gene sequence: CDR1 SGHNT, CDR2 YYREEE (reference sequence). CDR3 length: 15 amino acids. V lost 10 bases, J lost 0 bases, and 10 bases stayed unmatched.

The chain recombines TRBV5-5 with TRBJ1-4, with D unclear. CDR3 length: 15 residues. In germline, CDR1 is SGHKS, CDR2 YYEKEE (reference sequence). Between the trimmed V and J ends, which lost 1 base and 8 bases, there was a span of 15 bases. CDR3 amino acids: CASSLPRTAGEKLFF. The CDR3 DNA sequence: TGTGCCAGCAGCTTGCCGCGAACGGCCGGGGAAAAACTGTTTTTT. Complete variable domain (other parts from reference TRBV5-5 and TRBJ1-4): DAGVTQSPTHLIKTRGQQVTLRCSPISGHKSVSWYQQVLGQGPQFIFQYYEKEERGRGNFPDRFSARQFPNYSSELNVNALLLGDSALYLCASSLPRTAGEKLFFGSGTQLSVL.

This chain joins TRBV28 and TRBJ2-7; TRBD1 agrees at 9 bases. This CDR3 is 15 amino acids long. V lost 5 bases to trimming and J lost 4 bases; unmatched junction nucleotides: 9. The germline CDR1 and CDR2 sequences are MDHEN and SYDVKM. The CDR3 nucleotides read TGTGCCAGCAGTCCGTCGGGACAGGGTGGTTACGAGCAGTACTTC. Translating gives CASSPSGQGGYEQYF.

The rearrangement uses TRBV5-4 and TRBJ1-2, with 7 bases matching TRBD1. The ends lost 4 bases at V and 0 bases at J; junction bases unmatched: 6. CDR3 size: 15 residues. CDR1 and CDR2 from the germline V gene are SGHNT and YYREEE (reference sequence). The CDR3 bases are TGTGCCAGCAGCCGCAGGGACAGCACTAACTATGGCTACACCTTC. Amino acid sequence: CASSRRDSTNYGYTF.

V usage is TRBV10-3 and J usage is TRBJ1-2; TRBD1 is a possible D gene (6 bases). This CDR3 is built from 14 residues. The V gene's germline CDR1 is ENHRY and CDR2 SYGVKD. Trimming stripped 3 bases from V and 4 bases from J, with 12 bases between. The DNA of the CDR3 is TGTGCCATCAGTGAAAGGGGGGAAGGCTATGGCTACACCTTC. Residues: CAISERGEGYGYTF.

The chain couples TRBV2 to TRBJ2-3; 7 nucleotides agree with TRBD1. The CDR3 contains 13 residues. The V and J ends lost 4 bases and 4 bases, in that order; junction bases with no gene match: 2. Germline V gene lookup returns CDR1 SNHLY and CDR2 FYNNEI. In DNA form, the CDR3 reads TGTGCCAGCAGTGGAGGGGGCGCAGATACGCAGTATTTT. Encoded protein: CASSGGGADTQYF.

The genes are TRBV27 and TRBJ2-7; weak D call: TRBD2 (5 bases). Germline values: CDR1 MNHEY, CDR2 SMNVEV (reference sequence). The CDR3 is 15 residues long. The ends were cut back, 0 bases at V and 3 bases at J, with 12 bases in the middle. The CDR3 bases are TGTGCCAGCAGTTTATCGTCCGGACTCTACTACGAGCAGTACTTC. Protein sequence: CASSLSSGLYYEQYF.

The chain links TRBV10-3 to TRBJ1-1; D is undetermined. V lost 9 bases, J lost 4 bases, and 9 bases lay in between. Germline V gene sequence: CDR1 ENHRY, CDR2 SYGVKD. The CDR3 covers 11 residues. This chain's CDR3 is CAMEGGTEAFF. CDR3 nucleotides: TGTGCCATGGAGGGAGGCACTGAAGCTTTCTTT.

J is TRBJ2-7 and V is TRBV29-1; 9 positions match TRBD1. V was pared by 4 bases and J by 2 bases, with 9 bases of the junction left unmatched. The germline V gene encodes CDR1 SQVTM and CDR2 ANQGSEA. The CDR3 extends over 15 amino acids. This chain's CDR3 is CSVGIRDRVTYEQYF. The CDR3 nucleotides are TGCAGCGTTGGCATCCGGGACAGGGTAACCTACGAGCAGTACTTC.

V usage is TRBV7-8 and J usage is TRBJ1-2, with TRBD1 matching over 8 bases. The CDR3 contains 16 residues. Germline assignment: CDR1 SGHVS and CDR2 FQNEAQ. V dropped 4 bases and J dropped 2; count of bases not matched to a gene: 9. The CDR3 reads CASSSPMDRANYGYTF. The DNA for the CDR3 is TGTGCCAGCAGCTCACCCATGGACAGGGCCAACTATGGCTACACCTTC.

The V gene is TRBV6-6, the J gene TRBJ2-1; TRBD2 agrees at 10 bases. The CDR3 is 15 amino acids. V shed 2 bases and J 6 bases; nucleotides not matched to a gene: 4. Per germline, CDR1 MNHNY and CDR2 SVGAGI (reference sequence). CDR3 amino acids: CASSYPGTSVNEQFF. The CDR3 nucleotides are TGTGCCAGCAGTTACCCCGGGACTAGCGTCAATGAGCAGTTCTTC.

This chain connects TRBV2 to TRBJ2-5; D perhaps matches TRBD2 (6 bases). Trimming pared 7 bases from V and 5 bases from J, leaving 14 bases between. This CDR3 has 13 residues. The germline gives CDR1 SNHLY, CDR2 FYNNEI. This CDR3 is CASNRLVGETQYF. CDR3 bases: TGTGCCAGCAACCGACTAGTTGGCGAGACCCAGTACTTC.

The chain uses TRBV6-6 and TRBJ1-2; D is perhaps TRBD1 (6 bases). V was shortened by 7 bases and J by 4 bases, with 10 bases between the two germline ends. The CDR3 is made up of 12 amino acids. Germline assignment: CDR1 MNHNY and CDR2 SVGAGI (reference sequence). The CDR3 DNA is TGTGCCAGCACAGGGGCCTCCTATGGCTACACCTTC. Its protein product is CASTGASYGYTF.

The J gene is TRBJ2-7, the V gene TRBV7-9; D ambiguous. Trimming removed 4 bases from V and 1 base from J, with 17 bases in between. There are 16 residues in the CDR3. CDR1 is SEHNR, CDR2 FQNEAQ, per germline (reference sequence). The CDR3 loop is CASSSLDGRRSYEQYF. The CDR3 nucleotides are TGTGCCAGCAGCTCCCTCGACGGGCGGCGATCCTACGAGCAGTACTTC. Full variable domain (rest looked up from reference TRBV7-9 and TRBJ2-7): DTGVSQNPRHKITKRGQNVTFRCDPISEHNRLYWYRQTLGQGPEFLTYFQNEAQLEKSRLLSDRFSAERPKGSFSTLEIQRTEQGDSAMYLCASSSLDGRRSYEQYFGPGTRLTVT.

V gene TRBV28 combines with J gene TRBJ2-1; 7 bases are a match to TRBD2. V gave up 7 bases and J gave up 3 bases; unmatched junction bases: 3. Germline-derived CDR1 and CDR2 are MDHEN and SYDVKM. The CDR3 extends over 13 amino acids. The CDR3 DNA follows: TGTGCCAGCATTAAGCGGGGCTACAATGAGCAGTTCTTC. It encodes CASIKRGYNEQFF.

CDR3 amino acids: CASSPRDSRGEQYF. The CDR3 coding sequence is TGTGCCAGCAGCCCCCGGGACAGCCGGGGCGAGCAGTACTTC. The rearrangement uses TRBV21-1 and TRBJ2-7; the D call TRBD1 from the table was never checked on the DNA. TRBV21-1 is noted as a pseudogene. The CDR3 has 14 amino acids.